Below, one T cell receptor (beta chain) is given with its context. Its specificity is unknown. This sample was taken from a study of cytomegalovirus exposure and HLA in healthy donors. Study observations and caveats: In vitro testing confirmed a few CMV-associated chains as specific for CMV antigens.

The data were produced by immunoSEQ multiplex PCR, yet TCRdb's version contains in-frame clones alone and is incomplete. Counted here are fewer than 70,000 clones, 90% occurring once; the ten biggest clones make up roughly 3%. CDR3 length equals 15 residues. V dropped 4 bases and J dropped 1; count of bases not matched to a gene: 5. Per germline, CDR1 MNHNS and CDR2 SASEGT. The V call is TRBV6-1, the J call TRBJ1-1, with TRBD1 matching over 8 bases. Sequencing was performed on PBMCs. This TCR came from a man between 18 and 29 years old in good health and CMV-seronegative. In DNA, the CDR3 is TGTGCCAGCAGTGGCCCCGGGACAGGGAACACTGAAGCTTTCTTT. Amino acids: CASSGPGTGNTEAFF.